Listed here are 3 T cell receptor beta chains from one sample, sequenced in a study of blood T cell repertoires in COVID-19. Only in-frame clones appear in the TCRdb table, and some are missing; sequencing was by immunoSEQ multiplex PCR. The sample includes more than 200,000 clones, nearly 90% of them seen just once. Sequences were obtained from PBMCs or T cells enriched from blood (not recorded which). Receptor source: a woman aged 25-40 years with acute COVID-19.

The chain is built from TRBV13 and TRBJ1-5; TRBD1 is a possible D gene (5 bases). The length of the CDR3 is 18 residues. Germline lookup yields CDR1 PRHDT and CDR2 FYEKMQ (reference sequence). The V and J ends lost 2 bases and 0 bases respectively, with 17 bases between them. The CDR3 region has the DNA TGTGCCAGCAGCTTATATTCGGGCACAGGATTTAGCAATCAGCCCCAGCATTTT. Its protein is CASSLYSGTGFSNQPQHF.

The V and J genes are TRBV19 and TRBJ1-5; 8 positions agree with TRBD1. V trimming: 4 bases; J trimming: 6 bases; junction bases outside the gene matches: 5. The CDR3 extends over 14 amino acids. Germline CDR1 LNHDA, CDR2 SQIVND (reference sequence). CDR3 loop: CASSTGQGSQPQHF. CDR3 coding DNA: TGTGCCAGTAGTACCGGACAGGGAAGTCAGCCCCAGCATTTT.

This sequence joins TRBV11-2 and TRBJ2-7; D ambiguous. The V end lost 1 base, the J end lost 0 bases, and 10 bases lay between the germline ends. Germline lookup yields CDR1 SGHAT and CDR2 FQNNGV. The CDR3 extends over 15 amino acids. In nucleotides, the CDR3 is TGTGCCAGCAGCTTAGTTACGGAGAGCTCCTACGAGCAGTACTTC. Translated: CASSLVTESSYEQYF.